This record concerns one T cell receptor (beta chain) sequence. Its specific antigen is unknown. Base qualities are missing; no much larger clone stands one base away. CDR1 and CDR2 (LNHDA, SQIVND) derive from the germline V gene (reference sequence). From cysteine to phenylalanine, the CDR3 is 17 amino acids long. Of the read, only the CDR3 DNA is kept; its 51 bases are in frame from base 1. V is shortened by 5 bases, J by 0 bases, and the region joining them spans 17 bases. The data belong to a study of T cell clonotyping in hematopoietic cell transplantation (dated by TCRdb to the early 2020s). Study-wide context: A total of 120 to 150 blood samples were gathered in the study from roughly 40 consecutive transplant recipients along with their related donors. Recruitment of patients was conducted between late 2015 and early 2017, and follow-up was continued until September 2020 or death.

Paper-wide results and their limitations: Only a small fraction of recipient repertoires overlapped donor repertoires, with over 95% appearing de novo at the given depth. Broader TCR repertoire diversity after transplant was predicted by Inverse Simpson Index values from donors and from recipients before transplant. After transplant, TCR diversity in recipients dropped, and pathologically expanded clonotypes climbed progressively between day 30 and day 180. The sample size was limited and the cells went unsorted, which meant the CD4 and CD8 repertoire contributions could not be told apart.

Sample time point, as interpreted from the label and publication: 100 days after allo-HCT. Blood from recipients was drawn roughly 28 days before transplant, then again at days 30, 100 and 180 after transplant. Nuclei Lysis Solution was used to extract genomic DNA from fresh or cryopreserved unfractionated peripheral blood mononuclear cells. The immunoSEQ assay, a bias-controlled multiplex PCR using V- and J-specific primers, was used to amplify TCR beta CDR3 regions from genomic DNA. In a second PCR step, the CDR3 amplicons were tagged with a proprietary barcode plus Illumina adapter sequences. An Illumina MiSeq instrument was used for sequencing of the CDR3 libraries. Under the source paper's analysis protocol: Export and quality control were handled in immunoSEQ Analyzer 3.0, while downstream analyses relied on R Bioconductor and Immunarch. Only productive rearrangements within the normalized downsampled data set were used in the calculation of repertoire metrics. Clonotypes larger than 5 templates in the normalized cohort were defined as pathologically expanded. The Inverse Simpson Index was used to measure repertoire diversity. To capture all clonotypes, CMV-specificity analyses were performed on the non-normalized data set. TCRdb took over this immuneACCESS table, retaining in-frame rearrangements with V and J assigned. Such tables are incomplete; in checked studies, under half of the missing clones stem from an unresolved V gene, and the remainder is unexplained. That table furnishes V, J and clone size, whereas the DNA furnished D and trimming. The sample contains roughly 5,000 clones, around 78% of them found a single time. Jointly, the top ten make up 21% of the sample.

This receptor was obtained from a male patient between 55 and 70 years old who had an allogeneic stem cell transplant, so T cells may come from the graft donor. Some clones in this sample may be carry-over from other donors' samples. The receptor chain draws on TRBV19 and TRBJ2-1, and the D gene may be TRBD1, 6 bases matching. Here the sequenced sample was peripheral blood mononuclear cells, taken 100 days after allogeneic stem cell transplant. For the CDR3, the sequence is CASSGDGDTSSYNEQFF. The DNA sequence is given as TGTGCCAGTAGTGGGGATGGGGACACCAGCTCCTACAATGAGCAGTTCTTC.